This T cell receptor beta chain was documented in a study of T cells in localized non-small cell lung cancer. As regards this clone: Its target is unknown.

Study-wide points: Uninvolved adjacent lung had the highest recorded T cell clonality, with tumor below it. Owing to sequencing of a solitary tumor region, heterogeneity cannot be discounted. Adjacent lung was found to contain a median approximately 52 of the top 100 tumor clones.

The J segment lost 0 bases and the V segment lost 4 bases, leaving 6 bases of the junction unmatched. The CDR3 totals 16 residues. Germline lookup yields CDR1 SGHTA and CDR2 FQGNSA. Produced via immunoSEQ multiplex PCR; TCRdb's table is partial and in-frame only. The sample holds around 25,000 clones, around 88% seen once. Sequenced material: peripheral blood, taken before any cancer treatment. The sequence was collected from a male donor older than 55 with stage II squamous cell lung carcinoma. The chain combines TRBV7-2 with TRBJ2-4; 7 nucleotides match TRBD2. CDR3 sequence (DNA): TGTGCCAGCAGCTCGAGACTAGCCTTAGCCAAAAACATTCAGTACTTC. Translated: CASSSRLALAKNIQYF.